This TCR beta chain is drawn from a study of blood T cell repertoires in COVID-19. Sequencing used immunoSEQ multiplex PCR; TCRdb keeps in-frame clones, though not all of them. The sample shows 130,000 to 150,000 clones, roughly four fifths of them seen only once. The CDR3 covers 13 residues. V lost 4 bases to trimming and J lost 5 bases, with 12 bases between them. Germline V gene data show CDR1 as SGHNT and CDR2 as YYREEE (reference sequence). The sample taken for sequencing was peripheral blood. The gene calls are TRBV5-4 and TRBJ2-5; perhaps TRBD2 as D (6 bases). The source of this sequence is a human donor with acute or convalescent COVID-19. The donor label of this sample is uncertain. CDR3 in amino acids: CASSPFGGETQYF. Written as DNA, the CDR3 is TGTGCCAGCAGCCCCTTCGGAGGGGAGACCCAGTACTTC.